The clone carrying this TCR beta chain appeared a few times. No antigen is known for it. The data stem from a study of blood T cells in healthy people across ages. About the research overall: T cells yielded about one barcoded beta molecule per two cells through template switching. General study results and limits: Age showed a roughly linear inverse relationship with TCR beta diversity per million T cells. Long-lived donors carried more naive CD4+ cells and greater diversity than aged donors.

Next came a second PCR, run for about 6 to 11 cycles, which used a sample-barcoded 5' primer along with a J-beta primer mix. TCRdb reanalysed the 5' RACE reads using MiXCR and keeps one entry per CDR3 protein. The repertoire consists of some 1.6 million distinct CDR3 sequences, with roughly a third occurring once and the leading ten covering approximately 10%. The donors, healthy Caucasians from Russia, were aged roughly 6 to 90. The V gene's germline CDR1 is LGHDT and CDR2 YNNKEL (reference sequence). V was clipped by 2 bases and J by 3 bases, with 10 bases between them. The CDR3 runs 14 residues. The sequencing sample was made of blood. The gene calls are TRBV3-1 and TRBJ2-5; tentative D call: TRBD1 (5 bases). The receptor was isolated from a woman aged 25-40 years in good health. In DNA form, the CDR3 reads TGTGCCAGCAGCCAATGGGGCAGCGAAGAGACCCAGTACTTC. It translates to CASSQWGSEETQYF.